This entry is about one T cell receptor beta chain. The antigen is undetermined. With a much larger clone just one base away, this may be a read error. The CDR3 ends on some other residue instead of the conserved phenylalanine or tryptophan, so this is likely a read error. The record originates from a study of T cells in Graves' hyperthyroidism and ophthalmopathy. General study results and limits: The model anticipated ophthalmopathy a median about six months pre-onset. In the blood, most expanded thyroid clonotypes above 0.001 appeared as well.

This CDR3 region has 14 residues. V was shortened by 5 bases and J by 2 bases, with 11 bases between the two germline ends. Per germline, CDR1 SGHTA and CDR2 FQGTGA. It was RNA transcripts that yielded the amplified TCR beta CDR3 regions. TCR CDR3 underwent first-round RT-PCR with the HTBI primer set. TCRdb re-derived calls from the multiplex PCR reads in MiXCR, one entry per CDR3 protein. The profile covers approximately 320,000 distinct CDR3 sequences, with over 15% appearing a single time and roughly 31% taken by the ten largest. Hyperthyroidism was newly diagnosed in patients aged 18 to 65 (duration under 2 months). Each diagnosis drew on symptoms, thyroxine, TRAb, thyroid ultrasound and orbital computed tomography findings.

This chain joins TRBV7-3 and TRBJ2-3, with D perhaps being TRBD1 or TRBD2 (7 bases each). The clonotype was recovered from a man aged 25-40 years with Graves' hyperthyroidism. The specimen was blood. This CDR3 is CASSQGGNTDTQYS. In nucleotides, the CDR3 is TGTGCCAGCAGCCAGGGGGGGAACACAGATACGCAGTATTCT.